These T cell receptor beta chains were read from a single sample in a study of control samples from healthy donors and cancer patients. This table comes from immunoSEQ multiplex PCR, and its TCRdb copy is limited to in-frame clones, with some not included. The table records approximately 170,000 clones, 90% of them present only once. Sequenced material: blood. These TCRs come from a woman in her forties or fifties in good health. The CDR3 runs from the conserved cysteine through the conserved F or W. Size is omitted from some rows. Given values are once, few, many or a class for expanded clones.

clone size | J gene | CDR3 length | V gene | CDR3 protein
NA | TRBJ2-5 | 17 | TRBV24-1 | CATSAWGLAGAQETQYF
NA | TRBJ1-1 | 12 | TRBV25-1 | CASSVLPGEAFF
NA | TRBJ1-2 | 13 | TRBV6-2/TRBV6-3 | CASSYVREGGYTF
NA | TRBJ2-2 | 16 | TRBV13 | CASSSPGGPGTGELFF
NA | TRBJ2-7 | 16 | TRBV4-1 | CASSHPSGAGGYEQYF
once | TRBJ2-3 | 17 | TRBV4-3 | CASSQAAVFASTDTQYF
NA | TRBJ1-1 | 13 | TRBV27 | CASSRAANTEAFF
once | TRBJ2-7 | 14 | TRBV6-2/TRBV6-3 | CASIPRRGLYEQYF
NA | TRBJ2-7 | 15 | TRBV7-2 | CASSPPDRGSYEQYF
NA | TRBJ2-7 | 14 | TRBV25-1 | CASRPRAGGSEQYF
NA | TRBJ1-5 | 17 | TRBV5-7 | CASSPESRVSDNQPQHF
NA | TRBJ1-1 | 13 | TRBV6-5 | CASSSNYRVEAFF
NA | TRBJ2-7 | 16 | TRBV27 | CASRSQDRVKGYEQYF
NA | TRBJ2-2 | 15 | TRBV10-3 | CAISLGTVNTGELFF
NA | TRBJ1-2 | 15 | TRBV6-5 | CASRSRGLYGDGYTF
NA | TRBJ1-6 | 12 | TRBV12-3/TRBV12-4 | CASSLWGSPLHF
NA | TRBJ2-5 | 16 | TRBV5-6 | CASSAKGQGKEETQYF
NA | TRBJ2-1 | 14 | TRBV27 | CASGLAGSYNEQFF
few | TRBJ1-1 | 14 | TRBV19 | CASTTTGTNTEAFF
few | TRBJ2-5 | 16 | TRBV5-1 | CASSPGLAGGQETQYF
NA | TRBJ2-1 | 15 | TRBV6-5 | CASSYSSPAYNEQFF
NA | TRBJ2-7 | 17 | TRBV24-1 | CATSDATGGPPTYEQYF
NA | TRBJ1-2 | 14 | TRBV19 | CASSRGQGYYGYTF
NA | TRBJ1-5 | 16 | TRBV7-8 | CASSLVVGAGNQPQHF
NA | TRBJ2-1 | 15 | TRBV10-3 | CAILGNEQGFPEQFF
NA | TRBJ1-1 | 14 | TRBV14 | CASSQAWGNTEAFF
NA | TRBJ2-2 | 13 | TRBV20-1 | CSASLSGRGELFF
NA | TRBJ1-4 | 16 | TRBV18 | CASSPVSARGHGELFF
NA | TRBJ2-5 | 14 | TRBV5-4 | CASSPGTIQETQYF
few | TRBJ2-5 | 14 | TRBV28 | CASSFWTNQETQYF
NA | TRBJ2-1 | 15 | TRBV3-1/TRBV3-2 | CASSLRLAGYNEQFF
once | TRBJ2-1 | 14 | TRBV14 | CASSQVMSSGPQFF
NA | TRBJ2-2 | 13 | TRBV7-2 | CASSIWNTGELFF
NA | TRBJ1-5 | 14 | TRBV2 | CASSVHSPNQPQHF
once | TRBJ1-1 | 16 | TRBV3-1/TRBV3-2 | CASSRSGGVSVAEAFF
NA | TRBJ2-3 | 15 | TRBV6-1 | CASSDRDRSTDTQYF
NA | TRBJ2-7 | 17 | TRBV19 | CASSIDKADEGFHEQYF
once | TRBJ2-6 | 15 | TRBV5-1 | CASSLALSGANVLTF
NA | TRBJ2-7 | 14 | TRBV10-3 | CAIRVEDRAYEQYF
NA | TRBJ1-1 | 14 | TRBV5-4 | CASTRQGMNTEAFF
NA | TRBJ2-1 | 14 | TRBV15 | CATSRAQGANEQFF
few | TRBJ2-6 | 15 | TRBV5-4 | CASSFGVSGANVLTF
NA | TRBJ2-1 | 17 | TRBV30 | CAWSGGLSGVKLNEQFF
NA | TRBJ2-3 | 15 | TRBV10-3 | CAISESMQATDTQYF
NA | TRBJ2-5 | 12 | TRBV10-3 | CAISAGEETQYF
NA | TRBJ2-7 | 16 | TRBV7-2 | CASSLAVQPKLYEQYF
NA | TRBJ1-2 | 16 | TRBV3-1/TRBV3-2 | CASSQDTGGFRYGYTF
NA | TRBJ2-5 | 14 | TRBV9 | CASSGAGGGETQYF
NA | TRBJ1-3 | 15 | TRBV24-1 | CATMGEGLSGNTIYF
NA | TRBJ1-2 | 15 | TRBV4-1 | CASSQEGGHDYGYTF